This is a list of T cell receptor beta chains from one sample in a study of blood T cell repertoires in COVID-19. The table came from immunoSEQ multiplex PCR; TCRdb's copy has only in-frame clones and leaves some out. The table lists almost 300,000 clones, roughly 86% of them singletons, with about 1.2% in the top ten. Sequenced sample: peripheral blood. These receptors all come from a man in his 70s with acute or convalescent COVID-19. Both conserved end residues are part of each CDR3. Each record gives: V gene, clone size, J gene, CDR3 protein. Some rows have no size entry. The others give once, few or many, or a class for an expanded clone.

TRBV7-2	NA	TRBJ2-5	CASSFDPSGETQYF
TRBV9	NA	TRBJ1-2	CASSGTGVYGYTF
TRBV27	NA	TRBJ1-6	CASSLMPGNSPLHF
TRBV7-9	few	TRBJ2-7	CASSLAKGTGSYEQYF
TRBV28	NA	TRBJ2-1	CASSRSPLYNEQFF
TRBV5-1	NA	TRBJ1-2	CASSSTSTGYGYTF
TRBV4-3	NA	TRBJ2-5	CASSQGVAVSETQYF
TRBV6-5	NA	TRBJ2-2	CASEDRNTGELFF
TRBV5-1	NA	TRBJ2-5	CASSLAITGGGETQYF
TRBV5-1	NA	TRBJ2-3	CASSQTSGSGGTQYF
TRBV12-2	NA	TRBJ1-3	CARGTGAPEFSGNTIYF
TRBV6-4	NA	TRBJ1-1	CASKKSGTMNTEAFF
TRBV6-6	NA	TRBJ2-7	CASTLTSGDSYEQYF
TRBV28	NA	TRBJ2-5	CASSYSGTAQETQYF
TRBV19	NA	TRBJ1-6	CASKERTALNSPLHF
TRBV7-9	NA	TRBJ1-6	CASSLEGQNNSPLHF
TRBV28	few	TRBJ2-1	CASSFPGTSSYNEQFF
TRBV5-1	NA	TRBJ2-1	CASSLDRRVFF
TRBV6-1	NA	TRBJ1-4	CASGAGPNEKLFF
TRBV7-2	NA	TRBJ2-2	CASSPRTSGGQNTGELFF
TRBV12-2	NA	TRBJ2-2	CASRLNWTFGELFF
TRBV30	NA	TRBJ2-5	CAWSRGYQETQYF
TRBV28	NA	TRBJ2-7	CASSSPLEQYF
TRBV24-1	NA	TRBJ1-1	CATSEEGVTEAFF
TRBV7-2	NA	TRBJ2-2	CASSFSGAVNTGELFF
TRBV4-3	NA	TRBJ1-1	CASSQGELHGTEAFF
TRBV5-1	NA	TRBJ2-1	CASSNRDRVRNEQFF
TRBV6-6	once	TRBJ1-6	CASSTATGRGSPLHF
TRBV24-1	NA	TRBJ2-1	CATSDSSGSTRYEQFF
TRBV3-1/TRBV3-2	NA	TRBJ1-5	CASSPQPQGWGHQPQHF
TRBV7-3	NA	TRBJ2-7	CASSSRRVAGGSSYEQYF